Listed below are T cell receptor beta chains from one sample, sequenced in a study of metastatic and nonmetastatic thyroid tumors. Through MiXCR, TCRdb re-clonotyped the PCR reads. The sample has about 40,000 clones, roughly 17% seen once. Sequenced material: tumor tissue. These receptors were collected from a female donor with papillary thyroid cancer or a benign thyroid nodule (not recorded which). Some clones in this sample may be carry-over from other donors' samples. The CDR3 runs from the conserved cysteine through the conserved F or W. D genes are given only for firm matches. Clone size is stated in some rows and not others, as once, few, many or a class when expanded.

>many|TRBV6-1|TRBJ2-5|-
CASSYLAGAGETQYF
TGTGCCAGCAGTTATCTGGCAGGGGCCGGTGAGACCCAGTACTTC
>-|TRBV20-1|TRBJ2-7|TRBD2
CSARDLGLAGDSYEQYF
TGCAGTGCTAGAGACTTAGGACTAGCGGGAGACTCCTACGAGCAGTACTTC
>many|TRBV20-1|TRBJ2-7|TRBD2
CSARDSLAGGGEQYF
TGCAGTGCTAGAGATTCACTAGCGGGAGGGGGCGAGCAGTACTTC
>many|TRBV10-1|TRBJ2-3|-
CASSGGTGASTDTQYF
TGCGCCAGCAGCGGAGGGACGGGGGCCTCCACAGATACGCAGTATTTT
>many|TRBV19|TRBJ1-2|-
CASSPRQQMLYGYTF
TGTGCCAGTAGTCCGCGACAGCAGATGCTCTATGGCTACACCTTC
>-|TRBV20-1|TRBJ2-7|TRBD1
CSASLTGYEQYF
TGCAGTGCTAGTCTGACAGGGTACGAGCAGTACTTT
>many|TRBV4-1|TRBJ2-1|TRBD2
CASSLTLAGSYNEQFF
TGCGCCAGCAGCCTAACTCTAGCGGGCTCCTACAATGAGCAGTTCTTC
>many|TRBV28|TRBJ1-6|-
CASTLSPGESYNSPLHF
TGTGCCAGCACCCTTAGTCCGGGGGAATCTTATAATTCACCCCTCCACTTT
>many|TRBV19|TRBJ2-3|TRBD2
CASSETSGSTSTDTQYF
TGTGCCAGTAGCGAGACTAGCGGGAGTACTAGCACAGATACGCAGTATTTT
>-|TRBV18|TRBJ2-5|-
CASSPTSRWVDTQYF
TGTGCCAGCTCACCGACTAGTCGATGGGTAGATACCCAGTACTTC
>many|TRBV7-9|TRBJ1-4|-
CASSLVDGKLFF
TGTGCCAGCAGCTTAGTGGACGGAAAACTGTTTTTT
>few|TRBV1|TRBJ2-1|-
CTSSPGVVAGDLFDNEQFF
TGCACCAGCAGCCCGGGGGTGGTAGCGGGAGACCTTTTTGATAATGAGCAGTTTTTC
>many|TRBV3-1|TRBJ1-1|TRBD1
CASSRGQGEAFF
TGTGCCAGCAGCCGCGGACAGGGTGAAGCTTTCTTT
>many|TRBV9|TRBJ2-1|TRBD2
CASSVSPLAGGPWNEQFF
TGTGCCAGCAGCGTAAGCCCTTTAGCGGGAGGGCCGTGGAATGAGCAGTTCTTC
>many|TRBV5-1|TRBJ2-1|TRBD1
CASSLRQGANEQFF
TGCGCCAGCAGCTTGCGCCAGGGGGCGAATGAGCAGTTCTTC
>many|TRBV2|TRBJ2-1|-
CASSLGGGMEQFF
TGTGCCAGCAGTCTAGGAGGGGGTATGGAGCAGTTCTTC
>many|TRBV5-4|TRBJ1-5|TRBD1
CASSRDRGPAQPQHF
TGTGCCAGCAGTCGGGACAGGGGGCCTGCTCAGCCCCAGCATTTT
>-|TRBV27|TRBJ2-3|-
CASSLRVQGTDTQYF
TGTGCCAGCAGTTTAAGAGTCCAGGGGACAGATACGCAGTATTTT
>many|TRBV6-1|TRBJ2-7|-
CADWQNSYEQYF
TGTGCCGACTGGCAGAACTCCTACGAGCAGTACTTC
>few|TRBV6-1|TRBJ1-1|-
CASKGGVCILHTEAFF
TGTGCCAGCAAGGGAGGCGTATGTATCCTCCACACTGAAGCTTTCTTT
>-|TRBV20-1|TRBJ2-6|-
CSASRDSGSNVLTF
TGCAGTGCTAGTCGGGACTCTGGGTCCAACGTCCTGACTTTC
>many|TRBV27|TRBJ2-7|-
CASRRQPPIHEQYF
TGTGCCAGCAGACGACAGCCTCCCATCCACGAGCAGTACTTC
>many|TRBV5-6|TRBJ1-1|TRBD1
CASSGAGTGFTEAFF
TGTGCCAGCAGCGGTGCCGGGACAGGGTTTACTGAAGCTTTCTTT
>-|TRBV2|TRBJ2-3|TRBD1
CASSRTGTGFSDTQYF
TGTGCCAGCAGTCGTACCGGGACAGGGTTTTCAGATACGCAGTATTTT
>many|TRBV20-1|TRBJ2-1|-
CSAQRWANEQFF
TGCAGTGCCCAGCGGTGGGCGAATGAGCAGTTCTTC
>once|TRBV7-1|TRBJ2-1|TRBD2
CASSPGWTSGTENYNEQFF
TGTGCCAGCAGCCCAGGGTGGACTAGCGGCACAGAAAATTACAATGAGCAGTTCTTC
>many|TRBV10-2|TRBJ2-7|TRBD2
CASSERLAGGNEQYF
TGCGCCAGCAGTGAGAGACTAGCGGGCGGAAACGAGCAGTACTTC
>many|TRBV9|TRBJ2-2|-
CASSTHPLDGTGELFF
TGTGCCAGCAGCACCCACCCCCTAGATGGCACCGGGGAGCTGTTTTTT
>few|TRBV27|TRBJ2-1|-
CASSLSSARLYEQFF
TGTGCCAGCAGTTTATCCTCGGCTAGATTGTATGAGCAGTTCTTC
>many|TRBV5-1|TRBJ2-1|TRBD1
CASSLDRGTQFF
TGCGCCAGCAGTTTAGACAGGGGGACGCAGTTCTTC
>many|TRBV20-1|TRBJ1-2|TRBD1
CSAWDRSYGYTF
TGCAGTGCCTGGGACAGATCCTATGGCTACACCTTC
>many|TRBV7-9|TRBJ2-1|TRBD2
CASSLQTSAYNEQFF
TGTGCCAGCAGCTTACAGACTAGCGCATACAATGAGCAGTTCTTC
>many|TRBV18|TRBJ2-2|-
CASSPELADTGELFF
TGTGCCAGCTCACCTGAATTAGCGGATACCGGGGAGCTGTTTTTT
>many|TRBV28|TRBJ2-7|TRBD1
CASSPPQGAYEQYF
TGTGCCAGCAGCCCCCCCCAGGGGGCCTACGAGCAGTACTTC
>many|TRBV19|TRBJ1-1|TRBD1
CASAQGAVTEAFF
TGTGCCAGTGCTCAGGGGGCAGTGACTGAAGCTTTCTTT
>many|TRBV4-1|TRBJ2-4|TRBD1
CASSHITGGENIQYF
TGCGCCAGCAGCCATATTACAGGGGGCGAAAACATTCAGTACTTC
>many|TRBV6-1|TRBJ1-1|-
CASGVGGGGVAFF
TGTGCCAGCGGAGTGGGGGGGGGGGGTGTAGCTTTCTTT
>many|TRBV20-1|TRBJ2-1|-
CSASRGIGGYNEQFF
TGCAGTGCTAGTAGGGGAATAGGGGGCTACAATGAGCAGTTCTTC
>few|TRBV7-8|TRBJ2-7|-
CASSVNSYEQYF
TGTGCCAGCAGCGTCAACAGCTACGAGCAGTACTTC
>many|TRBV28|TRBJ1-4|TRBD1
CASSPWDRENEKLFF
TGTGCCAGCAGTCCTTGGGACAGAGAAAATGAAAAACTGTTTTTT
>many|TRBV7-9|TRBJ2-1|-
CASSIPGHWTRALLYNEQFF
TGTGCCAGCAGCATTCCGGGACACTGGACTAGAGCCTTACTGTACAATGAGCAGTTCTTC
>many|TRBV7-2|TRBJ1-1|-
CASSFRRNTEAFF
TGTGCCAGCAGCTTCAGACGTAACACTGAAGCTTTCTTT
>many|TRBV11-3|TRBJ2-3|-
CASSRRWENTQYF
TGTGCCAGCAGCCGACGATGGGAGAATACGCAGTATTTT
>-|TRBV7-8|TRBJ2-2|-
CASSLFPRQRTGEPFF
TGTGCCAGCAGCTTATTTCCGAGACAGCGAACCGGGGAGCCGTTTTTT